This T cell receptor beta chain was sequenced during a study of blood T cells in healthy people across ages. Points from the study as a whole: Naive and antigen-experienced cells were not separated, limiting conclusive comparison. Shifts in expanded clonotypes may have been confounded by donor CMV status, which was unknown.

A sample-barcoded 5' primer and a J-beta primer mix were used in a second PCR of roughly 7 to 12 cycles. TCRdb re-analysed the 5' RACE reads in MiXCR, keeping a single row per CDR3 protein. This sample has around 780,000 distinct CDR3 sequences, with more than 55% found just once. Germline V lookup: CDR1 SGHTA, CDR2 FQGNSA. The CDR3 has 13 amino acids. V lost 3 bases and J 6 bases, leaving 9 bases between the germline ends. Regarding this clonotype: The antigen remains undetermined.

The sample taken for sequencing was blood. This receptor was identified in a middle-aged man in good health. The J gene is TRBJ2-1, the V gene TRBV7-2; D is unresolved. The CDR3 nucleotides read TGTGCCAGCAGCTTGGACCACCCCAATGAGCAGTTCTTC. Translated, it gives CASSLDHPNEQFF.